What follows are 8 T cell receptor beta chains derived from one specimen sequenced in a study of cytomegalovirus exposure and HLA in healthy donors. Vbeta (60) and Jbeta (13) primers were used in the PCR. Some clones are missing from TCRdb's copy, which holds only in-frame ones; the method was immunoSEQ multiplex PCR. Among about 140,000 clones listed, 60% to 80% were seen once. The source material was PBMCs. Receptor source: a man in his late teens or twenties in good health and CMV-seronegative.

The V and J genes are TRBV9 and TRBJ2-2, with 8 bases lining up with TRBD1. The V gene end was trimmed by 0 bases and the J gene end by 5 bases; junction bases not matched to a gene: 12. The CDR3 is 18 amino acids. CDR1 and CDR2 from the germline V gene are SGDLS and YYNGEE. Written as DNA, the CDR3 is TGTGCCAGCAGCGTAGGTTCAGGGGGCAAGGAATTGACCGGGGAGCTGTTTTTT. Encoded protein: CASSVGSGGKELTGELFF.

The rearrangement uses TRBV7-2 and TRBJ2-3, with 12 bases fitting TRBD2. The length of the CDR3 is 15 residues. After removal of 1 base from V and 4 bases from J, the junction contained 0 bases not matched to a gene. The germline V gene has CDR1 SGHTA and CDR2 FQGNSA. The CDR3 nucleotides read TGTGCCAGCAGCTTAGGACTAGCGGGGGCAGATACGCAGTATTTT. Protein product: CASSLGLAGADTQYF. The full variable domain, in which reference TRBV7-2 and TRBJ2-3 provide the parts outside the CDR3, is GAGVSQSPSNKVTEKGKDVELRCDPISGHTALYWYRQSLGQGLEFLIYFQGNSAPDKSGLPSDRFSAERTGGSVSTLTIQRTQQEDSAVYLCASSLGLAGADTQYFGPGTRLTVL.

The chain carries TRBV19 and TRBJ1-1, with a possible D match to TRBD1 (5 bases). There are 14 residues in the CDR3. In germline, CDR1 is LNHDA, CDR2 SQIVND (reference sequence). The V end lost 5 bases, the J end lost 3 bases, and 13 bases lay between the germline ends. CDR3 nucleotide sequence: TGTGCCAGTAGTTCACGCGGGACGGACACTGAAGCTTTCTTT. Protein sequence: CASSSRGTDTEAFF.

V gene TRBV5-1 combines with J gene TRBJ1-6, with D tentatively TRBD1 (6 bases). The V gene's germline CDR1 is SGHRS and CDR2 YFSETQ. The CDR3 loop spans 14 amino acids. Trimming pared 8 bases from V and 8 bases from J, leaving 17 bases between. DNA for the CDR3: TGCGCCAGTCAACAGGGCCCTAAGGATTCACCCCTCCACTTT. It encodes CASQQGPKDSPLHF.

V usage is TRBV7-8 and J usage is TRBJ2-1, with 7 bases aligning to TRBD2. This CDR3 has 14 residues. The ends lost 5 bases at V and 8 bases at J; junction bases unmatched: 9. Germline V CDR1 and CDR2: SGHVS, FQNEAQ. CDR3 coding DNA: TGTGCCAGCAGCCCCGGACTAGGCAGCGATGAGCAGTTCTTC. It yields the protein CASSPGLGSDEQFF.

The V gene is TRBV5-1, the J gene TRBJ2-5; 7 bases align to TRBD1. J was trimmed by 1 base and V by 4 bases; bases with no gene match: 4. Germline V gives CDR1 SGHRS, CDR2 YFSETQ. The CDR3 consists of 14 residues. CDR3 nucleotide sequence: TGCGCCAGCAGCCCAGGGACAGTCCAAGAGACCCAGTACTTC. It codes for CASSPGTVQETQYF.

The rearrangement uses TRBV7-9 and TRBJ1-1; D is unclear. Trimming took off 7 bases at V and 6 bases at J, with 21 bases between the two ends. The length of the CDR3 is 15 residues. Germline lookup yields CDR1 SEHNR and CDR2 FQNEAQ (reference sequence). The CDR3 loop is CASTALSWGDPEAFF. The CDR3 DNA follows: TGTGCCAGCACCGCCCTAAGTTGGGGAGATCCTGAAGCTTTCTTT.

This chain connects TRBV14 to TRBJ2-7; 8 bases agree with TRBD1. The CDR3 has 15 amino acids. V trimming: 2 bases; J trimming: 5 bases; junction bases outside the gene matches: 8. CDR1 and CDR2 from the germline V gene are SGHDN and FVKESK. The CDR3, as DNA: TGTGCCAGCAGCCAATCGGGACAGGTGTACCACGAGCAGTACTTC. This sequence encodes CASSQSGQVYHEQYF.